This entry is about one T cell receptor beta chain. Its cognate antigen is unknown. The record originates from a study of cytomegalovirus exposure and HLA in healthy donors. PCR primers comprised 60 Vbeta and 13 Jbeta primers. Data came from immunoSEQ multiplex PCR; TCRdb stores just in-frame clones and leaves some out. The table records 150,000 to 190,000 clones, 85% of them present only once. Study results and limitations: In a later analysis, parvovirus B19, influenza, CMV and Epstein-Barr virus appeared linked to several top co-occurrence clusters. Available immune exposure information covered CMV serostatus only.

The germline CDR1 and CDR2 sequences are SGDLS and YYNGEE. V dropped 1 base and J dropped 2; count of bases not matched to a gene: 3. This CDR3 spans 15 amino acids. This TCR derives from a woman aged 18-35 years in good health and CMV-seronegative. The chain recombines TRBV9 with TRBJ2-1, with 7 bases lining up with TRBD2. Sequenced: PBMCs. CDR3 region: CASSVPAGAYNEQFF. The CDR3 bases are TGTGCCAGCAGCGTACCGGCGGGGGCCTACAATGAGCAGTTCTTC.